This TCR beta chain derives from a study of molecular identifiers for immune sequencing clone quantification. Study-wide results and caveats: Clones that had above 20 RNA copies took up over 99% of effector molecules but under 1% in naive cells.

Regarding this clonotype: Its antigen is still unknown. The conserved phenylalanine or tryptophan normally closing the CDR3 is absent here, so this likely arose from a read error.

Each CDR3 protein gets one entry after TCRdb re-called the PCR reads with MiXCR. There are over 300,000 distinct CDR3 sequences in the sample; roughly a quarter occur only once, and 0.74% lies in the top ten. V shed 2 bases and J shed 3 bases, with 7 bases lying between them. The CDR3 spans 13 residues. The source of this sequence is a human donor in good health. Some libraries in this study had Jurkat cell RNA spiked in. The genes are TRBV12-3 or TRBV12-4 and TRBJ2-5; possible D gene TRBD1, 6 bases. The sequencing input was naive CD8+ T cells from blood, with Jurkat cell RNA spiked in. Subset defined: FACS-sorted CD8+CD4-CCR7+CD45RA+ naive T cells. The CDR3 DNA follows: TGTGCCAGCAGTTTACAGGGGAAAGAGACCCAGTACTCC. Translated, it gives CASSLQGKETQYS.